This entry lists 30 T cell receptor beta chains sequenced from one sample in a study of liver allograft versus peripheral blood T cells. Study at large: Recipients' peripheral blood T cell receptor repertoires were compared with those in transplanted livers.

TCRdb processed the reads anew with MiXCR; each CDR3 protein has one entry. The sample holds over 10,000 distinct CDR3 sequences, 25% to 35% seen once. The origin of the receptors is a human patient who had a liver transplant. A subset of T cells may come from the graft donor.

As DNA, the CDR3 is TGTGCCAGCAGCGTAGGTTCCCGGACACCTAAGGAGACCCAGTACTTC. It specifies CASSVGSRTPKETQYF. The chain uses TRBV9 and TRBJ2-5; TRBD1 might be the D (5 bases). Looked up from germline, CDR1 is SGDLS and CDR2 is YYNGEE. V lost 0 bases and J 5 bases, leaving 17 bases between the germline ends. The CDR3 runs to 16 residues.

This clonotype counts as medium-sized. The V and J genes are TRBV5-6 and TRBJ1-6, with unresolved D. Germline CDR1 is SGHDT and CDR2 is YYEEEE. With 0 bases removed from V and 8 bases from J, the gap between germline ends came to 12 bases. The CDR3 totals 15 residues. The CDR3 protein is CASSLAAGVDSPLHF. For the CDR3, the DNA is TGTGCCAGCAGCTTGGCCGCCGGGGTTGATTCACCCCTCCACTTT. The full variable domain, rest sourced from reference TRBV5-6 and TRBJ1-6, is DAGVTQSPTHLIKTRGQQVTLRCSPKSGHDTVSWYQQALGQGPQFIFQYYEEEERQRGNFPDRFSGHQFPNYSSELNVNALLLGDSALYLCASSLAAGVDSPLHFGNGTRLTVT.

This clonotype was recorded many times. DNA of the CDR3: TGTGCTAGTGGTTTGGAGTGGGGAAGGGGGTACACCGGGGAGCTGTTTTTT. Amino acid sequence: CASGLEWGRGYTGELFF. The gene calls are TRBV12-5 and TRBJ2-2; D perhaps matches TRBD1 (6 bases). V was shortened by 1 base and J by 3 bases, with 15 bases between the two germline ends. The CDR3 has 17 amino acids. Germline loops: CDR1 LGHNT, CDR2 FRNRAP.

CDR3 DNA: TGTGCCAGCACCCCCAGTGGCAATCAGCCCCAGCATTTT. This gives the protein CASTPSGNQPQHF. The chain carries TRBV6-5 and TRBJ1-5; D uncertain. Trimming removed 7 bases at V and 2 bases at J, with 9 bases between. The CDR3 is made up of 13 amino acids. CDR1 and CDR2 (germline): MNHEY, SVGAGI.

There are a few counts of this clonotype. This chain joins TRBV12-3 or TRBV12-4 and TRBJ1-4, with D unclear. CDR3 length: 14 amino acids. V dropped 4 bases and J dropped 8 bases, with 14 bases sitting between them. The CDR3 loop is CASSSGRLGEKLFF. For the CDR3, the DNA is TGTGCCAGCAGTTCCGGACGTCTAGGGGAAAAACTGTTTTTT.

The V call is TRBV27, the J call TRBJ2-1; 15 positions agree with TRBD2. The germline V gene has CDR1 MNHEY and CDR2 SMNVEV (reference sequence). CDR3 size: 16 residues. The V and J ends lost 6 bases and 4 bases, in that order; junction bases with no gene match: 4. In DNA, the CDR3 is TGTGCCAGCAGAGGACTAGCGGGGGGGCTATACAATGAGCAGTTCTTC. Protein sequence: CASRGLAGGLYNEQFF.

The chain has TRBV7-2 and TRBJ2-7, with D perhaps matching TRBD1 or TRBD2 (5 bases each). The germline V and J ends were trimmed by 7 bases and 5 bases, with 15 bases remaining between them. This CDR3 spans 13 amino acids. In germline, CDR1 is SGHTA, CDR2 FQGNSA. This chain's CDR3 is CASTLSWGNEQYF. CDR3 bases: TGTGCCAGCACCCTCTCCTGGGGGAACGAGCAGTACTTC.

This clonotype showed up just a few times. The chain employs TRBV19 and TRBJ1-2; no definite D call. The CDR3 is made up of 12 amino acids. Germline V lookup: CDR1 LNHDA, CDR2 SQIVND (reference sequence). With 5 bases removed from V and 3 bases from J, the gap between germline ends came to 7 bases. The CDR3 sequence is CASSVNDYGYTF. The CDR3 nucleotides read TGTGCCAGTAGTGTGAATGACTATGGCTACACCTTC.

Only a few counts were recorded for this clonotype. The chain is built from TRBV12-3 or TRBV12-4 and TRBJ2-1, with 8 bases that match TRBD2. V shed 7 bases and J 7 bases; nucleotides not matched to a gene: 15. The CDR3 has 16 amino acids. The CDR3 sequence: CASTFSGGRARNEQFF. Written as DNA, the CDR3 is TGTGCCAGCACCTTTTCGGGGGGGCGGGCAAGGAATGAGCAGTTCTTC.

About this clonotype itself: It may be a read error: a sequence one base away is much more abundant. The chain couples TRBV6-6 to TRBJ2-3; no definite D call. The V end lost 8 bases, the J end lost 0 bases, and 12 bases lay between the germline ends. Germline CDR1 MNHNY, CDR2 SVGAGI (reference sequence). This CDR3 contains 14 residues. CDR3 loop: CASQRSSSTDTQYF. As DNA, the CDR3 is TGTGCCAGCCAAAGGTCGTCTAGCACAGATACGCAGTATTTT.

This clonotype was observed a handful of times. The chain is built from TRBV27 and TRBJ2-1, with 7 bases aligning to TRBD2. J lost 9 bases, V lost 1 base, and 6 bases had no gene match. The CDR3 is 14 residues long. Germline values: CDR1 MNHEY, CDR2 SMNVEV (reference sequence). The CDR3 DNA sequence: TGTGCCAGCAGTTTATTGGCTAGCGGTGGTGAGCAGTTCTTC. It specifies CASSLLASGGEQFF.

In its sample, this clonotype ranks as medium-sized. The chain has TRBV6-1 and TRBJ2-5; the match to TRBD2 covers 9 bases. CDR1 and CDR2 (germline): MNHNS, SASEGT. Unmatched junction bases numbered 9, after V lost 2 bases and J lost 5 bases. The CDR3 is 16 residues long. CDR3 sequence reads: CASSELGLAGRETQYF. The DNA for the CDR3 is TGTGCCAGCAGTGAATTGGGGCTAGCGGGAAGGGAGACCCAGTACTTC.

This clonotype was found many times. This chain joins TRBV10-3 and TRBJ2-7; 8 bases are a match to TRBD1. CDR1 and CDR2 from the germline V gene are ENHRY and SYGVKD. Trimming at V came to 0 bases and at J to 5 bases, leaving 6 bases not matched to a gene. The CDR3 loop spans 15 amino acids. CDR3 region: CAISESGQGLHEQYF. The CDR3 nucleotides are TGTGCCATCAGTGAGTCAGGACAGGGTCTTCACGAGCAGTACTTC.

This clonotype came up many times. The chain has TRBV18 and TRBJ1-1; 7 positions match TRBD1. Germline CDR1 is KGHSH and CDR2 is LQKENI. The CDR3 length is 15 residues. V shed 6 bases and J 0 bases; nucleotides not matched to a gene: 7. The chain's CDR3 is CASSISGQMNTEAFF. The CDR3 region has the DNA TGTGCCAGCTCCATCTCGGGACAGATGAACACTGAAGCTTTCTTT.

The chain employs TRBV19 and TRBJ2-7; 9 bases agree with TRBD1. This CDR3 is 16 amino acids long. In germline, CDR1 is LNHDA, CDR2 SQIVND (reference sequence). The V gene end was trimmed by 3 bases and the J gene end by 1 base; junction bases not matched to a gene: 7. The CDR3 DNA reads as TGTGCCAGTAGTATGTCCGGGACAGGGATTTCCTACGAGCAGTACTTC. Translating it yields CASSMSGTGISYEQYF.

This sequence joins TRBV19 and TRBJ1-5; the D is unclear. Germline CDR1 LNHDA, CDR2 SQIVND (reference sequence). V was pared by 6 bases and J by 0 bases, with 15 bases between. The CDR3 is 16 residues long. The CDR3 region is CASRPRPGDSNQPQHF. The CDR3 DNA sequence: TGTGCCAGTAGGCCAAGGCCAGGCGATAGCAATCAGCCCCAGCATTTT.

The chain uses TRBV6-6 and TRBJ1-2; no clear D gene. The CDR3 has 15 amino acids. V lost 4 bases and J 3 bases, leaving 15 bases between the germline ends. Germline V gene sequence: CDR1 MNHNY, CDR2 SVGAGI (reference sequence). As DNA, the CDR3 is TGTGCCAGCAGTTCAACACCGAGAGATTACTATGGCTACACCTTC. This codes for CASSSTPRDYYGYTF.

This clonotype qualifies as medium-sized. V is TRBV29-1 and J is TRBJ2-1; no clear D gene. The CDR3 sequence is 11 residues long. Trimming removed 5 bases at V and 5 bases at J, with 7 bases between. In germline, CDR1 is SQVTM, CDR2 ANQGSEA. The CDR3 is CSVNDNNEQFF. CDR3 nucleotide sequence: TGCAGCGTTAACGATAACAATGAGCAGTTCTTC.

The rearrangement uses TRBV6-6 and TRBJ2-7; D not certain. Germline V lookup: CDR1 MNHNY, CDR2 SVGAGI (reference sequence). This CDR3 has 14 residues. Trimming took 5 bases from V and 2 from J, leaving 13 bases between them. This CDR3 is CASSEEVRTYEQYF. The DNA of the CDR3 is TGTGCCAGCAGTGAAGAAGTCAGAACCTACGAGCAGTACTTC.

Within the sample, this clonotype is medium-sized (0.01 to 0.1%). This chain connects TRBV13 to TRBJ1-1; D not resolved. Germline values: CDR1 PRHDT, CDR2 FYEKMQ (reference sequence). The CDR3 extends over 14 amino acids. With 5 bases removed from V and 5 bases from J, the gap between germline ends came to 15 bases. CDR3 DNA: TGTGCCAGCAGCATCTCCTTTCGGGTGACTGAAGCTTTCTTT. Its protein product is CASSISFRVTEAFF. The full variable domain, its missing parts supplied by reference TRBV13 and TRBJ1-1, is AAGVIQSPRHLIKEKRETATLKCYPIPRHDTVYWYQQGPGQDPQFLISFYEKMQSDKGSIPDRFSAQQFSDYHSELNMSSLELGDSALYFCASSISFRVTEAFFGQGTRLTVV.

By its share, this clonotype is medium-sized (0.01 to 0.1%). This sequence joins TRBV18 and TRBJ1-1, with D possibly matching TRBD1 (6 bases). The germline V gene encodes CDR1 KGHSH and CDR2 LQKENI. The V and J ends lost 5 bases and 0 bases respectively, with 19 bases between them. This CDR3 is 17 amino acids long. This chain's CDR3 is CASSEYSRGDMNTEAFF. For the CDR3, the DNA is TGTGCCAGCTCAGAGTACTCCAGGGGCGACATGAACACTGAAGCTTTCTTT.

At least ten counts were recorded for this clonotype. The rearrangement joins TRBV19 to TRBJ2-3, with 8 bases matching TRBD2. Per the germline V gene, CDR1 is LNHDA and CDR2 is SQIVND (reference sequence). The CDR3 consists of 15 residues. V lost 4 bases to trimming and J lost 4 bases; unmatched junction nucleotides: 7. CDR3: CASSRSGGPPDTQYF. Written as DNA, the CDR3 is TGTGCCAGTAGTAGGTCGGGGGGGCCCCCAGATACGCAGTATTTT.

This clonotype has only a few counts. This chain connects TRBV18 to TRBJ2-1, with 7 bases aligning to TRBD1. This CDR3 has 14 residues. The V gene end was trimmed by 0 bases and the J gene end by 5 bases; junction bases not matched to a gene: 1. Per the germline V gene, CDR1 is KGHSH and CDR2 is LQKENI. The chain's CDR3 is CASSPPTGNNEQFF. CDR3 in DNA: TGTGCCAGCTCACCACCGACAGGGAACAATGAGCAGTTCTTC.

Relative to its sample, this clonotype is medium-sized. V gene TRBV19 combines with J gene TRBJ2-4; 7 bases align to TRBD2. Germline lookup yields CDR1 LNHDA and CDR2 SQIVND (reference sequence). The CDR3 sequence is 13 residues long. Trimming cost V 5 bases and J 3 bases; bases outside gene matches: 1. CDR3 residues: CASSGLVKNIQYF. CDR3 in DNA: TGTGCCAGTAGTGGACTAGTCAAAAACATTCAGTACTTC.

This chain links TRBV30 with TRBJ1-6; D is ambiguous. Trimming took 4 bases from V and 5 from J, leaving 18 bases between them. The CDR3 covers 16 residues. Germline V gene data show CDR1 as GTSNPN and CDR2 as SVGIG (reference sequence). The CDR3 reads CAWTPPGTADNSPLHF. DNA of the CDR3: TGTGCCTGGACCCCTCCGGGAACAGCTGATAATTCACCCCTCCACTTT. Drawing the rest from reference TRBV30 and TRBJ1-6, the complete variable domain is SQTIHQWPATLVQPVGSPLSLECTVEGTSNPNLYWYRQAAGRGLQLLFYSVGIGQISSEVPQNLSASRPQDRQFILSSKKLLLSDSGFYLCAWTPPGTADNSPLHFGNGTRLTVT.

The rearrangement uses TRBV18 and TRBJ1-2, with 8 bases identical to TRBD1. The CDR3 sequence is 13 residues long. CDR1 is KGHSH, CDR2 LQKENI, per germline. V was pared by 2 bases and J by 7 bases, with 3 bases of the junction left unmatched. CDR3 sequence: CASSPGQGSGYTF. The CDR3 coding sequence is TGTGCCAGCTCACCAGGACAGGGAAGTGGCTACACCTTC.

This chain connects TRBV12-3 or TRBV12-4 to TRBJ1-2; possibly TRBD1 for D (6 bases). The CDR3 length is 14 residues. V lost 6 bases and J 3 bases, leaving 14 bases between the germline ends. Here the CDR3 reads CASRTQGIDYGYTF. The CDR3 nucleotides read TGTGCCAGCAGAACTCAGGGGATTGACTATGGCTACACCTTC.

By sample share, this clonotype is medium-sized. J is TRBJ2-5 and V is TRBV29-1; TRBD2 matches 10 bases. CDR1 and CDR2 from the germline V gene are SQVTM and ANQGSEA. The V and J ends lost 4 bases and 5 bases, in that order; junction bases with no gene match: 10. CDR3 size: 15 residues. In DNA form, the CDR3 reads TGCAGCGTTGGTGGGATTAGCGGGGGGTTGGAGACCCAGTACTTC. This translates into CSVGGISGGLETQYF.

The chain is built from TRBV9 and TRBJ1-3; 12 nucleotides line up with TRBD1. The CDR3 is 19 residues long. The trim removed 3 bases at V and 3 bases at J, leaving 13 bases unmatched. CDR1 and CDR2 (germline): SGDLS, YYNGEE. DNA of the CDR3: TGTGCCAGCAGCGCCCCAGGGACAGGGGGCCGCAGTGGTGGAAACACCATATATTTT. Translated, it gives CASSAPGTGGRSGGNTIYF.

The chain links TRBV30 to TRBJ1-6; 8 bases are a match to TRBD1. The V gene end was trimmed by 5 bases and the J gene end by 3 bases; junction bases not matched to a gene: 0. This CDR3 contains 13 residues. Per germline, CDR1 GTSNPN and CDR2 SVGIG (reference sequence). CDR3 in amino acids: CAWGQGYNSPLHF. The CDR3 DNA reads as TGTGCCTGGGGACAGGGCTATAATTCACCCCTCCACTTT. The full variable domain, its missing parts supplied by reference TRBV30 and TRBJ1-6, is SQTIHQWPATLVQPVGSPLSLECTVEGTSNPNLYWYRQAAGRGLQLLFYSVGIGQISSEVPQNLSASRPQDRQFILSSKKLLLSDSGFYLCAWGQGYNSPLHFGNGTRLTVT.